This TCR beta chain was observed in a study of blood T cell repertoires in COVID-19. Overall study context: The samples span acute and convalescent COVID-19 from the United States, Italy and Spain. PBMCs, B-cell-depleted T cells, or T cells were the source of the cDNA or gDNA that made up the material.

The V and J ends lost 6 bases and 2 bases respectively, with 14 bases between them. The CDR3 is made up of 14 amino acids. Germline-derived CDR1 and CDR2 are WSHSY and SAAADI. Profiling relied on immunoSEQ multiplex PCR, and the TCRdb table lists in-frame clones only, not all of them. The sample lists around 190,000 clones; more than 80% were seen once. The material sequenced was peripheral blood. The V call is TRBV10-2, the J call TRBJ2-7; TRBD1 might be the D (6 bases). This clonotype was obtained from a woman aged 35 to 49 with COVID-19, enrolled during active disease. The CDR3, as DNA: TGCGCCAGCAGACAGGGCGCTGGGGCCTACGAGCAGTACGTC. Translation: CASRQGAGAYEQYV.